This record looks at one T cell receptor (beta chain) sequence and its context. This sample is drawn from a study of blood T cell repertoires in COVID-19. Per the germline V gene, CDR1 is SGHDT and CDR2 is YYEEEE. After removal of 4 bases from V and 6 bases from J, the junction contained 4 bases not matched to a gene. CDR3 length equals 13 residues. Data came from immunoSEQ multiplex PCR; TCRdb stores just in-frame clones and leaves some out. The repertoire has approximately 260,000 clones, 85% to 90% of them found once; the top ten carry 1.5% to 2%. Those who participated ranged in age from roughly 18 to 90 years and resided in about two dozen US areas. Cohorts were determined from participant-reported clinical history. Donors in Cohort 3 who had recovered were those with two negative PCRs, healthcare professional clearance, or resolution of their symptoms.

Sample: PBMCs or T cells enriched from blood (not recorded which). This chain uses TRBV5-6 with TRBJ2-1; TRBD2 matches at 7 bases. The receptor was isolated from a woman aged 55-70 years who had recovered from COVID-19. The CDR3, as DNA: TGTGCCAGCAGCCAAGGGACTATCAATGAGCAGTTCTTC. This codes for CASSQGTINEQFF.